The rows below give T cell receptor beta chains drawn from one sample of a study of early stage breast cancer tumors. Assay used: immunoSEQ multiplex PCR; TCRdb lists only in-frame clones, some missing. The sample includes fewer than 35,000 clones, 70% to 75% of them seen just once. Material for sequencing was breast tumor tissue. The source of these receptors is a person in their twenties or thirties with breast cancer. Both conserved end residues are part of each CDR3. D genes are given only for firm matches. Clone size, where shown, is once, few, many, or a class for clones that have expanded.

cdr3_aa cdr3_nt cdr3_length j_call clone_size v_call d_call
CASSYTSNQPQHF TGTGCCAGCAGCTATACGAGCAATCAGCCCCAGCATTTT 13 TRBJ1-5 few TRBV11-3 NA
CASSLEGQNYGYTF TGCGCCAGCAGCTTGGAGGGACAAAACTATGGCTACACCTTC 14 TRBJ1-2 few TRBV5-1 NA
CASSINTGVDQFF TGTGCCAGTAGTATTAATACGGGAGTGGATCAGTTCTTC 13 TRBJ2-1 once TRBV19 NA
CASSESTSPGRTDTQYF TGTGCCAGCAGTGAGTCAACTAGCCCGGGCCGCACAGATACGCAGTATTTT 17 TRBJ2-3 NA TRBV6-4 NA
CASSWLGDYEQYF TGTGCCAGCAGTTGGCTGGGAGACTACGAGCAGTACTTC 13 TRBJ2-7 NA TRBV6-4 NA
CASSPSGSSYNEQFF TGTGCCAGCAGCCCTAGCGGGAGCTCCTACAATGAGCAGTTCTTC 15 TRBJ2-1 NA TRBV11-2 TRBD2
CASSVGMGTEAFF TGTGCCAGCAGTGTCGGGATGGGCACTGAAGCTTTCTTT 13 TRBJ1-1 NA TRBV2 NA
CATMGRGLAKNIQYF TGTGCCACGATGGGGCGAGGGTTAGCCAAAAACATTCAGTACTTC 15 TRBJ2-4 few TRBV6-6 NA
CASRQFHLAGGPVTGELFF TGCGCCAGCAGACAGTTTCACCTAGCGGGAGGGCCCGTCACCGGGGAGCTGTTTTTT 19 TRBJ2-2 NA TRBV4-1 TRBD2
CASSLGEGGYEQYF TGTGCCAGCAGCTTAGGCGAAGGGGGCTACGAGCAGTACTTC 14 TRBJ2-7 few TRBV7-8 NA
CASSVSGEYNEQFF TGTGCCAGCAGCGTTAGCGGGGAGTACAATGAGCAGTTCTTC 14 TRBJ2-1 NA TRBV21-1 NA
CASSRGQGNTIYF TGTGCCAGCAGCCGGGGACAGGGTAACACCATATATTTT 13 TRBJ1-3 NA TRBV6-6 TRBD1
CASSVDQGLAYNEQFF TGTGCCAGCAGCGTAGATCAGGGACTGGCGTACAATGAGCAGTTCTTC 16 TRBJ2-1 NA TRBV9 NA
CASTPERGYNQPQHF TGTGCCAGCACCCCGGAGCGGGGTTACAATCAGCCCCAGCATTTT 15 TRBJ1-5 NA TRBV6-1 NA
CASSQDSLAGGQETQYF TGTGCCAGCAGCCAAGATTCCTTAGCGGGGGGTCAAGAGACCCAGTACTTC 17 TRBJ2-5 NA TRBV4-2 TRBD2
CATRVGAGGTGGELFF TGTGCCACCAGGGTGGGAGCGGGAGGAACGGGCGGGGAGCTGTTTTTT 16 TRBJ2-2 NA TRBV15 TRBD2
CASSPWRASSYEQYF TGCGCCAGCAGTCCCTGGCGGGCGAGCTCCTACGAGCAGTACTTC 15 TRBJ2-7 NA TRBV23-1 NA
CASKGQAAVQGNGYTF TGTGCCAGTAAAGGACAAGCTGCGGTACAGGGGAATGGCTACACCTTC 16 TRBJ1-2 NA TRBV19 TRBD1
CASGLAGAGEQFF TGTGCCAGTGGATTAGCGGGAGCGGGTGAGCAGTTCTTC 13 TRBJ2-1 NA TRBV19 TRBD2
CASSVGGDSDYEQYF TGTGCCAGCAGCGTAGGGGGAGATAGTGACTACGAGCAGTACTTC 15 TRBJ2-7 few TRBV9 NA
CASSFRGANYGYTF TGTGCCAGCAGTTTTCGGGGCGCTAACTATGGCTACACCTTC 14 TRBJ1-2 NA TRBV27 NA
CSAAWALLDTQYF TGCAGCGCCGCCTGGGCCCTGTTAGATACGCAGTATTTT 13 TRBJ2-3 few TRBV29-1 NA
CASSRGGYGYTF TGTGCCAGCAGTCGGGGGGGCTATGGCTACACCTTC 12 TRBJ1-2 medium-sized TRBV6-5 NA
CASSNTGSGEKLFF TGTGCCAGTAGTAACACAGGGTCGGGTGAAAAACTGTTTTTT 14 TRBJ1-4 NA TRBV19 NA
CASSIPGTGRATQYF TGTGCCAGTAGTATCCCCGGGACAGGGAGGGCGACCCAGTACTTC 15 TRBJ2-5 once TRBV19 TRBD1
CASSRDRVSGNTIYF TGCGCCAGCAGCCGCGACAGGGTCTCTGGAAACACCATATATTTT 15 TRBJ1-3 once TRBV4-1 TRBD1
CAWEQVPGGAFF TGTGCCTGGGAACAGGTCCCCGGGGGAGCTTTCTTT 12 TRBJ1-1 few TRBV30 NA
CASSGLIGQPQHF TGTGCCAGCAGCGGACTTATAGGGCAGCCCCAGCATTTT 13 TRBJ1-5 NA TRBV6-1 NA
CAISTSTNTGELFF TGTGCCATCTCGACCAGTACGAACACCGGGGAGCTGTTTTTT 14 TRBJ2-2 once TRBV10-3 NA
CASSDRIEGYTF TGTGCCAGTAGTGACCGTATTGAGGGCTACACCTTC 12 TRBJ1-2 NA TRBV19 NA
CASRRQTHQPQHF TGTGCCAGTAGGCGACAGACACATCAGCCCCAGCATTTT 13 TRBJ1-5 few TRBV19 NA
CAWSVRIEQYF TGTGCCTGGAGTGTACGGATAGAGCAGTACTTC 11 TRBJ2-7 once TRBV30 NA
CAWSVILETQYF TGTGCCTGGAGTGTAATATTGGAGACCCAGTACTTC 12 TRBJ2-5 NA TRBV30 NA
CASSSINLWTSGRAENTGELFF TGCGCCAGCAGCTCTATTAATCTTTGGACTAGCGGGAGGGCCGAGAACACCGGGGAGCTGTTTTTT 22 TRBJ2-2 NA TRBV5-1 TRBD2
CASSPDRDRVGYTF TGTGCCAGTAGCCCTGACCGGGACAGGGTTGGCTACACCTTC 14 TRBJ1-2 NA TRBV19 TRBD1
CASSDQSGRGTDTQYF TGTGCCAGCAGCGACCAGAGCGGGAGGGGGACAGATACGCAGTATTTT 16 TRBJ2-3 NA TRBV7-2 TRBD2
CASRQPLVSGGRAPSQFF TGCGCCAGCAGACAACCTCTCGTGTCAGGCGGGAGGGCCCCTAGTCAGTTCTTC 18 TRBJ2-1 NA TRBV5-1 TRBD2
CASRTEPSNEQFF TGTGCCAGCAGGACCGAGCCCTCCAATGAGCAGTTCTTC 13 TRBJ2-1 NA TRBV5-4 NA
CASSYGDLKQYF TGTGCCAGCAGTTACGGGGACTTGAAGCAGTACTTC 12 TRBJ2-7 NA TRBV6-5 NA
CASRNNQPQHF TGTGCCAGCAGGAACAATCAGCCCCAGCATTTT 11 TRBJ1-5 NA TRBV5-4 NA
CASSLSSGVNQPQHF TGTGCCAGCAGCTTAAGTTCAGGGGTCAATCAGCCCCAGCATTTT 15 TRBJ1-5 NA TRBV7-9 NA
CASSTGTSGRADTQYF TGTGCCAGCAGCACGGGGACTAGCGGGAGGGCTGATACGCAGTATTTT 16 TRBJ2-3 NA TRBV11-3 TRBD2
CASKTSGRIDEQFF TGTGCCAGCAAGACTAGCGGGAGAATCGATGAGCAGTTCTTC 14 TRBJ2-1 NA TRBV11-1 TRBD2
CASSQGLNYGYTF TGTGCCAGCAGCCAAGGCCTTAACTATGGCTACACCTTC 13 TRBJ1-2 NA TRBV14 NA